What follows describes a single TCR beta chain. As yet, its antigen is unknown. Each CDR3 protein gets one entry after TCRdb re-called the reads with MiXCR. The top ten clones hold 9.5% to 15% of a sample with fewer than 950,000 distinct CDR3 sequences, approximately 30% of them seen once. Germline CDR1 reads MNHNY; CDR2 reads SVGAGI (reference sequence). The CDR3 sequence is 11 residues long. The V end lost 10 bases, the J end lost 8 bases, and 14 bases lay between the germline ends. The data are from a study of T cell repertoires in cytomegalovirus infection. Study overall: Alongside well-studied HLA-B-restricted CMV epitopes, recently identified HLA-C-restricted CMV epitopes were also used. Shared public TCR beta signatures pointed to both CMV infection and a matching HLA type.

Broader study findings: HLA-C-restricted, CMV-specific TCR beta clonotypes were dominant ex vivo. People with CMV and the relevant HLA were identified by cumulative public TCR beta family frequency.

J is TRBJ1-1 and V is TRBV6-6; D perhaps matches TRBD1 (6 bases). The sequencing used cultured CD8+ T cells from PBMCs, collected from culture after CMV antigen stimulation. This TCR derives from a human donor in good health (CMV status not recorded). Some clones in this sample may be carry-over from other donors' samples. The CDR3 DNA reads as TGTGCCACCGAGGGGGTAGGAGAAGCTTTCTTT. Its protein product is CATEGVGEAFF.